This T cell receptor beta chain was recovered during a study of control samples from healthy donors and cancer patients. The V gene's germline CDR1 is SNHLY and CDR2 FYNNEI. The CDR3 covers 13 residues. The trim removed 6 bases at V and 2 bases at J, leaving 3 bases unmatched. The method was immunoSEQ multiplex PCR; TCRdb's version includes in-frame clones alone and lacks a portion of them. The sample has roughly 95,000 clones, about 91% seen once; the top ten hold roughly 14%. Material for sequencing was blood. The rearrangement uses TRBV2 and TRBJ2-7; TRBD1 aligns across 8 bases. The origin of this receptor is a man aged 25 to 45 in good health. The CDR3 protein is CASRRTGTYEQYF. The CDR3, as DNA: TGTGCCAGCAGAAGGACAGGGACCTACGAGCAGTACTTC.